Shown below are 4 T cell receptor beta chains from a single sample sequenced in a study of neurological immune-mediated disorders. TCRdb re-called the 5' RACE reads through MiXCR, storing one row per CDR3 protein. This table holds approximately 74,000 distinct CDR3 sequences, roughly 9.9% found once. Material: PBMCs. All receptors derive from a man in his forties or fifties in good health.

This clonotype was counted many times. The chain employs TRBV25-1 and TRBJ1-2; TRBD1 matches 7 bases. This CDR3 region has 12 residues. V shed 10 bases, J shed 4 bases, and the junction held 6 bases outside the gene matches. CDR1 and CDR2 (germline): MGHDK, SYGVNS. Here the CDR3 reads CATTSGGYGYTF. The CDR3 region has the DNA TGTGCCACCACATCAGGGGGCTATGGCTACACCTTC.

At least ten counts were recorded for this clonotype. The chain carries TRBV7-2 and TRBJ2-5; D may be TRBD1 (5 bases). This CDR3 region has 14 residues. The V gene's germline CDR1 is SGHTA and CDR2 FQGNSA. The germline V and J ends were trimmed by 1 base and 2 bases, with 8 bases remaining between them. As DNA, the CDR3 is TGTGCCAGCAGCTTAGGACAGAGTCAAGAGACCCAGTACTTC. It specifies CASSLGQSQETQYF.

This clonotype was seen repeatedly, ten times or more. The rearrangement uses TRBV20-1 and TRBJ2-5, with 10 bases matching TRBD2. V was clipped by 3 bases and J by 1 base; unmatched bases: 8. CDR1 and CDR2 (germline): DFQATT, SNEGSKA (reference sequence). This CDR3 contains 16 residues. CDR3 bases: TGCAGTGCTAGCTGGGCTAGCGGGAGTCGCCAAGAGACCCAGTACTTC. This gives the protein CSASWASGSRQETQYF.

The sample holds many counts of this clonotype. V usage is TRBV3-1 and J usage is TRBJ2-1; 11 positions agree with TRBD2. This CDR3 has 19 residues. J gave up 8 bases and V 0 bases, and 15 bases lay outside the gene matches. CDR1 LGHDT and CDR2 YNNKEL come from the germline V gene (reference sequence). This CDR3 reads CASSQDLLFGLAGGDEQFF. The CDR3 DNA reads TGTGCCAGCAGCCAAGATCTCTTATTTGGACTAGCGGGTGGGGATGAGCAGTTCTTC.